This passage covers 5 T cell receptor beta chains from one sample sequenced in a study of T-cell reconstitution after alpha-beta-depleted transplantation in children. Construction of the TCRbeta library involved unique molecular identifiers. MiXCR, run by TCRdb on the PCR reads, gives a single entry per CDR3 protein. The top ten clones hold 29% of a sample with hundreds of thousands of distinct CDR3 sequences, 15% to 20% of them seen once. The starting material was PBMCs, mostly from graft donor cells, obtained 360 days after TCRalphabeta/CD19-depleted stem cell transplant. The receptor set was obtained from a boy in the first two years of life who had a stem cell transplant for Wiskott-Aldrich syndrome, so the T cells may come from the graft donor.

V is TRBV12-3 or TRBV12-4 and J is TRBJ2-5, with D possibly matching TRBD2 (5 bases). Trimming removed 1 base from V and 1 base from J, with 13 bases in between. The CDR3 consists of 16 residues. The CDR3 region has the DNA TGTGCCAGCAGTTTAGAGCGGCGGGCCCGCCAAGAGACCCAGTACTTC. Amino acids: CASSLERRARQETQYF.

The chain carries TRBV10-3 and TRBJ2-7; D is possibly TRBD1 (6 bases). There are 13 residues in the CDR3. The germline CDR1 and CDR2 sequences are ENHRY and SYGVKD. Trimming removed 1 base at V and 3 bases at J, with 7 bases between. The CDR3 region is CAISEYRDYEQYF. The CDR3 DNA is TGTGCCATCAGTGAGTACAGGGACTACGAGCAGTACTTC.

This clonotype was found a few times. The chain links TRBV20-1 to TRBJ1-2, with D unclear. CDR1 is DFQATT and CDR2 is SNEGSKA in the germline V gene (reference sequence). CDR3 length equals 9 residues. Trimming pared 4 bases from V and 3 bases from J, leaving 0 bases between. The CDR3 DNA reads TGCAGTGCTAACTATGGCTACACCTTC. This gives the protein CSANYGYTF.

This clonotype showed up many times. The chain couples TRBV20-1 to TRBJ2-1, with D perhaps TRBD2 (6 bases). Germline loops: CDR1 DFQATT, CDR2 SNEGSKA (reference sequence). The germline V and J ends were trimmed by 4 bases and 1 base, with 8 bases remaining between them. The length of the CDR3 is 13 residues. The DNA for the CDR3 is TGCAGTGCTACAAGCGGGTCCTACAATGAGCAGTTCTTC. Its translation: CSATSGSYNEQFF.

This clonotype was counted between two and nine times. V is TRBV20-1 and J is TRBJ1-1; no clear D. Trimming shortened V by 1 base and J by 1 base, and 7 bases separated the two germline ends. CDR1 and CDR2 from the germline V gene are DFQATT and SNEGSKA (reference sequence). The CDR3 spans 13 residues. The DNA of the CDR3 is TGCAGTGCTAGAGTAGGAGAGAACACTGAAGCTTTCTTT. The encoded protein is CSARVGENTEAFF.